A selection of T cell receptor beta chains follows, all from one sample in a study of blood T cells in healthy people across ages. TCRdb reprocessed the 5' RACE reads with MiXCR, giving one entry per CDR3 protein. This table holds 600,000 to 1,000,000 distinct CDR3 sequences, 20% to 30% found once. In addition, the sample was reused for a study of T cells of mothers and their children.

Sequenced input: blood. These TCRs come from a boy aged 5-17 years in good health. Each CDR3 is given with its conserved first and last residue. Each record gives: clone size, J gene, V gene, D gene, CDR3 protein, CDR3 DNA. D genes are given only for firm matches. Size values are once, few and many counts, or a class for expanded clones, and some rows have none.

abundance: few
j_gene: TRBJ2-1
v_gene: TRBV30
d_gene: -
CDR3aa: CAWSPGPHEQFF
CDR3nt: TGTGCCTGGAGTCCAGGCCCCCATGAGCAGTTCTTC

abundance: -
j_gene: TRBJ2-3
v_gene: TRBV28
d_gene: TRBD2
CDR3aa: CASSADSGRAGDTQYF
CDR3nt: TGTGCCAGCAGTGCCGATAGCGGGAGGGCCGGGGATACGCAGTATTTT

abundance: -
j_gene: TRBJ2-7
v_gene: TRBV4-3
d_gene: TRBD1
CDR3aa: CASSQEVQGAPSQYF
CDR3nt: TGCGCCAGCAGCCAAGAGGTACAGGGGGCTCCATCGCAGTACTTC

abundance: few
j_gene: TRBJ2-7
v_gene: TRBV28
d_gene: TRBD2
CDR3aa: CASSLGAGVGQYF
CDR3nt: TGTGCCAGCAGTTTGGGAGCGGGGGTAGGGCAGTACTTC

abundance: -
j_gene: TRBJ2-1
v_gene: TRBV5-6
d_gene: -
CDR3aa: CASSWGFGSRTYNEQFF
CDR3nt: TGTGCCAGCAGCTGGGGGTTCGGGAGCCGTACCTACAATGAGCAGTTCTTC

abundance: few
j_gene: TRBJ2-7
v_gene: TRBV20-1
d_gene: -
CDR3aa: CSAGHEQYF
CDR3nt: TGCAGTGCTGGGCACGAGCAGTACTTC

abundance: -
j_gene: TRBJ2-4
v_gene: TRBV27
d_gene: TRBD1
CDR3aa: CASSLRQGPNIQYF
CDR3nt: TGTGCCAGCAGTTTACGACAGGGCCCAAACATTCAGTACTTC

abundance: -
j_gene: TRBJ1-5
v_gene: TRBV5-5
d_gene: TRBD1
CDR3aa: CASSLSGGDWNQPQHF
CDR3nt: TGTGCCAGCAGCTTGTCAGGGGGTGATTGGAATCAGCCCCAGCATTTT

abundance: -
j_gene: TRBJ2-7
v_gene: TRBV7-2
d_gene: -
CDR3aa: CASSLSRDTYEQYF
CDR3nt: TGTGCCAGCAGCTTAAGCAGGGACACCTACGAGCAGTACTTC

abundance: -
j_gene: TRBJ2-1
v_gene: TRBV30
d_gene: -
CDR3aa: CAWRASSYNEQFF
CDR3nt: TGTGCCTGGAGAGCTAGCTCCTACAATGAGCAGTTCTTC

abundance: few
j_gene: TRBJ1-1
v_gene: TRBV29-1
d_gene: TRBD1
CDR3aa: CSVVPGQGARTEAFF
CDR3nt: TGCAGCGTTGTCCCGGGACAGGGGGCGCGCACTGAAGCTTTCTTT

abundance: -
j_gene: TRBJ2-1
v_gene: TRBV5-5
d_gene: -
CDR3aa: CASSFGQGMDNEQFF
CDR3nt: TGTGCCAGCAGCTTTGGGCAGGGGATGGACAATGAGCAGTTCTTC

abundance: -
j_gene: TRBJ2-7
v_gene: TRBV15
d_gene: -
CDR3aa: CATSSPWGEQYF
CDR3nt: TGTGCCACCAGCAGTCCCTGGGGAGAGCAGTACTTC

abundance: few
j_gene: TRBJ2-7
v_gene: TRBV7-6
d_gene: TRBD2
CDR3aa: CASSLTGGGDYEQHF
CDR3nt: TGTGCCAGCAGCTTAACGGGAGGGGGGGACTACGAGCAGCACTTC

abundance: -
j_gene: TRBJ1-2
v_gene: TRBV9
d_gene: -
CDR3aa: CASSVAPSDYGYTF
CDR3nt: TGTGCCAGCAGCGTAGCACCGAGTGACTATGGCTACACCTTC

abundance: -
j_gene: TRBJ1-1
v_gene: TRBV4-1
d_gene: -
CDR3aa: CASSQGRKTEAFF
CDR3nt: TGCGCCAGCAGTCAGGGAAGGAAAACTGAAGCTTTCTTT

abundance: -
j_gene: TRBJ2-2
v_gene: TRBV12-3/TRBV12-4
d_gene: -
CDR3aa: CASSFQNYFGGQGGELFF
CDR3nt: TGTGCCAGCAGTTTTCAGAATTATTTCGGGGGGCAAGGCGGGGAGCTGTTTTTT

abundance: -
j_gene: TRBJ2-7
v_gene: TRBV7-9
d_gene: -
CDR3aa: CASSLLKGPVTYEQYF
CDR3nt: TGTGCCAGCAGCTTATTAAAGGGCCCAGTGACCTACGAGCAGTACTTC

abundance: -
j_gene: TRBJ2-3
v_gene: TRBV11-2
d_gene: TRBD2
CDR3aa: CASSLDGGITDTQYF
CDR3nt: TGTGCCAGCAGCTTAGACGGGGGGATCACAGATACGCAGTATTTT

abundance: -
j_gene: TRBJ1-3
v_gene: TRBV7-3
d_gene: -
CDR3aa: CASSSTAGNSGNTTYF
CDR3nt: TGTGCCAGCAGCTCAACGGCAGGGAACTCTGGAAACACCACATATTTT